This entry is about one TCR beta chain. What it binds is unknown. The source of the sample is a study of T cell clones after liver transplantation. V shed 5 bases, J shed 7 bases, and the junction held 8 bases outside the gene matches. This CDR3 is 13 amino acids long. From germline, CDR1 is SGHTA and CDR2 FQGNSA. The study, taken as a whole, reports: Circulating graft-donor-reactive CD4 TCRbeta sequences fell significantly post-transplant in 5 of 8 subjects.

Some clones are missing from TCRdb's copy, which holds only in-frame ones; the method was immunoSEQ multiplex PCR. The profile shows 55,000 to 75,000 clones, 80% to 95% of them singletons. This TCR was sampled from a human patient who received a liver transplant. A subset of T cells may come from the graft donor. The rearrangement uses TRBV7-2 and TRBJ2-7, with 7 bases identical to TRBD1. Sequenced here: CD4+ T cells from blood, sampled less than 26 months after liver transplant. Written as DNA, the CDR3 is TGTGCCAGCAGCCTGCACAGGGGAGCGGAGCAGTACTTC. This sequence encodes CASSLHRGAEQYF.